These T cell receptor beta chains were read from a single sample in a study of T cell responses to AZD1222 COVID-19 vaccine. Method: immunoSEQ multiplex PCR; TCRdb's copy keeps in-frame clones and lacks some. This sample has fewer than 110,000 clones; 80% to 95% occur once, and the top ten carry more than 8%. Source: peripheral blood, taken 28 days after the second AZD1222 dose. Receptors originate from an adult who received the AZD1222 COVID-19 vaccine. CDR3s include the opening cysteine and the closing phenylalanine or tryptophan. The D gene is left open where the match is weak. Clone size is given for some rows only: seen once, a few or many times, or a class if the clone is expanded.

NA,TRBV7-9,NA,TRBJ2-7,TGTGCCAGCAGCTCGGACGGGGTACCCTACGAGCAGTACTTC,CASSSDGVPYEQYF
TRBD2,TRBV5-6,NA,TRBJ2-3,TGTGCCAGCAGCTCTTGGACTAGCCCTTATTCTAGCACAGATACGCAGTATTTT,CASSSWTSPYSSTDTQYF
NA,TRBV24-1,NA,TRBJ1-5,TGTGCCACCAGTGAGGCAGGACGCAATCAGCCCCAGCATTTT,CATSEAGRNQPQHF
NA,TRBV28,NA,TRBJ2-2,TGTGCCAGCACGATTAGGGCCGGGGAGCTGTTTTTT,CASTIRAGELFF
NA,TRBV7-9,NA,TRBJ2-7,TGTGCCAGCAGCTTAGTGGCGGGGGCGTACGAGCAGTACTTC,CASSLVAGAYEQYF
TRBD1,TRBV6-1,NA,TRBJ1-1,TGTGCCAGCAGTGAAGCCGGGACAGGGGGCACTGAAGCTTTCTTT,CASSEAGTGGTEAFF
TRBD1,TRBV7-2,NA,TRBJ1-1,TGTGCCAGCAGCTTACAGGGGGCTGGTCGCAACACTGAAGCTTTCTTT,CASSLQGAGRNTEAFF
TRBD1,TRBV29-1,NA,TRBJ2-2,TGCAGCGTTGAAGATCCGTCGGACAGGGGAATCACCGGGGAGCTGTTTTTT,CSVEDPSDRGITGELFF
NA,TRBV2,NA,TRBJ1-6,TGTGCCAGCAGTTTTAGGGCTTCACCCCTCCACTTT,CASSFRASPLHF
NA,TRBV29-1,NA,TRBJ1-2,TGCAGCGTCGTGGAGTGGAGAGACTATGGCTACACCTTC,CSVVEWRDYGYTF
TRBD2,TRBV4-1,NA,TRBJ2-7,TGCGCCAGCAGCAAGCGGGAGGGCTACGAGCAGTACTTC,CASSKREGYEQYF
NA,TRBV3-1/TRBV3-2,NA,TRBJ1-2,TGTGCCAGCAGCCAGCTACAGGGCCGCGAATATGGCTACACCTTC,CASSQLQGREYGYTF
NA,TRBV4-3,NA,TRBJ2-2,TGCGCCAGCAGCCAAGAGTTCGCGAACACCGGGGAGCTGTTTTTT,CASSQEFANTGELFF
NA,TRBV10-3,NA,TRBJ1-2,TGTGCCAACCACAGGGAGGGCTATGGCTACACCTTC,CANHREGYGYTF
NA,TRBV6-1,NA,TRBJ1-2,TGTGCCAGCAGTGTCTTCCCCTCAGGGAATAACTATGGCTACACCTTC,CASSVFPSGNNYGYTF
NA,TRBV14,NA,TRBJ2-3,TGTGCCAGCAGCCAAGACTCGAGCGGGTTCTACACAGATACGCAGTATTTT,CASSQDSSGFYTDTQYF
TRBD2,TRBV6-5,NA,TRBJ2-5,TGTGCCAGCAGCCGGACTAGCGAGGGGACCCAGTACTTC,CASSRTSEGTQYF
NA,TRBV2,once,TRBJ1-5,TGTGCCAGCAGAGGGACGAGAGGTATAAGCAATCAGCCCCAGCATTTT,CASRGTRGISNQPQHF
TRBD1,TRBV7-9,NA,TRBJ1-1,TGTGCCAGCAGCCCCCTGGACAGGTCCACGAGGACTGAAGCTTTCTTT,CASSPLDRSTRTEAFF
TRBD1,TRBV4-1,few,TRBJ1-2,TGCGCCAGCAGCCAAGTTCAGGGGGCGGGCTATGGCTACACCTTC,CASSQVQGAGYGYTF
NA,TRBV27,once,TRBJ2-7,TGTGCCAGCAGTTTCGCAGGATCCTACGAGCAGTACTTC,CASSFAGSYEQYF
NA,TRBV5-7,NA,TRBJ1-1,TGTGCCAGCAGCCGGGACAATTCTGAAGCTTTCTTT,CASSRDNSEAFF
TRBD1,TRBV5-1,NA,TRBJ1-2,TGCGCCAGCAGCATAGATCAGGGGGCGCGGGGCTATGGCTACACCTTC,CASSIDQGARGYGYTF
NA,TRBV19,NA,TRBJ2-1,TGTGCCAGTAGCCTAACGGACAGCCCGTTTAGTGAGCAGTTCTTC,CASSLTDSPFSEQFF
NA,TRBV6-5,NA,TRBJ1-2,TGTGCCAGCAGCCCCTGGGGGGCGACTAACTATGGCTACACCTTC,CASSPWGATNYGYTF
NA,TRBV2,NA,TRBJ1-5,TGTGCCAGCAGCACCCGCAATCAGCCCCAGCATTTT,CASSTRNQPQHF
NA,TRBV4-3,once,TRBJ2-2,TGCGCCAGCAGCCAAAGCCCTAACACCGGGGAGCTGTTTTTT,CASSQSPNTGELFF
NA,TRBV11-3,NA,TRBJ2-2,TGTGCCAGCAGCTTACGGCGAAGGGGAACCGGGGAGCTGTTTTTT,CASSLRRRGTGELFF
TRBD1,TRBV30,once,TRBJ1-5,TGTGCCTGGAGCAGGGACAGGGGGCCTCAGCCCCAGCATTTT,CAWSRDRGPQPQHF
TRBD1,TRBV6-5,NA,TRBJ2-7,TGTGCCAGCAGTAAGGAAGGGGGCAACTACGAGCAGTACTTC,CASSKEGGNYEQYF
TRBD1,TRBV5-6,few,TRBJ1-1,TGTGCCAGCAGCTTGCAGGACAGGGTGGTTTTCTTT,CASSLQDRVVFF
NA,TRBV6-1,NA,TRBJ2-3,TGTGCCAGCAGTGCCGGGGCAGGGGTTATCGCAGATACGCAGTATTTT,CASSAGAGVIADTQYF
TRBD2,TRBV3-1/TRBV3-2,NA,TRBJ2-1,TGTGCCAGCAGCCAAGGAAGCGGGAGTATAAATGAGCAGTTCTTC,CASSQGSGSINEQFF
NA,TRBV5-6,NA,TRBJ2-7,TGTGCCAGCAGCTTGTCGCCATTAGATACCTACTACGAGCAGTACTTC,CASSLSPLDTYYEQYF
TRBD1,TRBV14,NA,TRBJ1-1,TGTGCCAGCAGCCACAAACAGGGGCGGGACACTGAAGCTTTCTTT,CASSHKQGRDTEAFF
TRBD2,TRBV7-2,NA,TRBJ2-1,TGTGCCAGCAGCCGTAGCGGGGGAATCTCCAATGAGCAGTTCTTC,CASSRSGGISNEQFF
TRBD1,TRBV5-8,once,TRBJ1-6,TGTGCCAGCAGCTGGGGACAGTCTTATAATTCACCCCTCCACTTT,CASSWGQSYNSPLHF
TRBD1,TRBV19,NA,TRBJ2-2,TGTGCCAGTAGTGATCAGGGACAGGGGGGCTTTGGCACCGGGGAGCTGTTTTTT,CASSDQGQGGFGTGELFF
NA,TRBV6-2/TRBV6-3,NA,TRBJ1-6,TGTGCCAGCAGTAGCAATTCACCCCTCCACTTT,CASSSNSPLHF
NA,TRBV24-1,NA,TRBJ1-5,TGTGCCACCGGCCCTAGGGGGGGGGTCGGCAATCAGCCCCAGCATTTT,CATGPRGGVGNQPQHF
NA,TRBV5-4,NA,TRBJ2-7,TGTGCCAGCAGCCTTCCAGAGAACCACGAGCAGTACTTC,CASSLPENHEQYF
TRBD1,TRBV19,NA,TRBJ1-1,TGTGCCAGTACCACCAGGGACAGGCACACTGAAGCTTTCTTT,CASTTRDRHTEAFF
TRBD1,TRBV5-1,medium-sized,TRBJ1-2,TGCGCCAGCAGCCCAGCAGACAGGGATGGCTACACCTTC,CASSPADRDGYTF
NA,TRBV2,few,TRBJ1-1,TGTGCCAGCATGAACAATGCGAACACTGAAGCTTTCTTT,CASMNNANTEAFF
NA,TRBV6-1,once,TRBJ1-1,TGTGCCAGCAGTGAACAGGGGAACACTGAAGCTTTCTTT,CASSEQGNTEAFF
TRBD1,TRBV28,once,TRBJ1-6,TGTGCCAGCAGTTCGGGACAGGTCTGGGGGAGATCACCCCTCCACTTT,CASSSGQVWGRSPLHF
NA,TRBV30,NA,TRBJ1-2,TGTGCCTGGAGTGTATCCCTTCCTGGCGGCTACACCTTC,CAWSVSLPGGYTF
TRBD2,TRBV7-2,NA,TRBJ2-1,TGTGCCAGCAGCTTCTCTAGCGGGGGGGCGAATGAGCAGTTCTTC,CASSFSSGGANEQFF